The next 24 T cell receptor beta chains were all read from a single sample in a study of T-cell reconstitution after alpha-beta-depleted transplantation in children. The library targeted TCRbeta and was prepared with unique molecular identifiers. One entry per CDR3 protein results from TCRdb running MiXCR on the PCR reads. Counted here are tens of thousands of distinct CDR3 sequences, roughly 4.9% occurring once; the ten biggest clones make up about 19%. Specimen: PBMCs, mostly from graft donor cells, collected 180 days after TCRalphabeta/CD19-depleted stem cell transplant. The receptors originated from a boy younger than two who had a stem cell transplant for acute myeloid leukemia, so the T cells may come from the graft donor.

This clonotype showed up many times. V gene TRBV7-6 combines with J gene TRBJ1-3, with TRBD1 matching 10 bases. V trimming: 5 bases; J trimming: 4 bases; junction bases outside the gene matches: 14. Per germline, CDR1 SGHVS and CDR2 FNYEAQ. The CDR3 loop spans 18 amino acids. The CDR3 bases are TGTGCCAGCAGCCCCTTATCGGGACAGGGGTCGGGAGGAAACACCATATATTTT. This encodes CASSPLSGQGSGGNTIYF.

This clonotype was recorded at least ten times. The chain carries TRBV20-1 and TRBJ2-2; possibly TRBD1 for D (6 bases). This CDR3 is 16 amino acids long. Germline V gene data show CDR1 as DFQATT and CDR2 as SNEGSKA (reference sequence). V was trimmed by 4 bases and J by 4 bases, leaving 19 bases between them. This chain's CDR3 is CSATLRQALSTGELFF. The CDR3 coding sequence is TGCAGTGCTACCCTAAGACAGGCTCTTAGCACCGGGGAGCTGTTTTTT.

This clonotype was picked up many times. The gene calls are TRBV7-6 and TRBJ1-6; no firm D call. The CDR3 runs 13 residues. V gave up 5 bases and J gave up 10 bases, with 12 bases separating them. The V gene's germline CDR1 is SGHVS and CDR2 FNYEAQ. This chain's CDR3 is CASSPIGGSPLHF. The CDR3, as DNA: TGTGCCAGCAGCCCTATAGGAGGATCACCCCTCCACTTT.

The sample holds many counts of this clonotype. This rearrangement joins TRBV12-3 or TRBV12-4 to TRBJ1-3; the match to TRBD1 covers 9 bases. The V segment lost 5 bases and the J segment 3 bases; nucleotides outside the gene matches: 2. CDR3 length: 14 residues. The CDR3 reads CASSTGGLGNTIYF. CDR3 sequence (DNA): TGTGCCAGCAGTACAGGGGGCCTTGGAAACACCATATATTTT.

This clonotype was picked up many times. The genes are TRBV12-3 or TRBV12-4 and TRBJ2-3; D perhaps matches TRBD1 (6 bases). This CDR3 comprises 14 residues. Trimming took off 6 bases at V and 4 bases at J, with 14 bases between the two ends. The CDR3 coding sequence is TGTGCCAGCAGCCCGCGGTACAGGGCAGATACGCAGTATTTT. Its protein product is CASSPRYRADTQYF.

This clonotype occurred many times. The chain has TRBV18 and TRBJ1-5; D not certain. Germline values: CDR1 KGHSH, CDR2 LQKENI. The CDR3 has 14 amino acids. With 3 bases removed from V and 2 bases from J, the gap between germline ends came to 8 bases. For the CDR3, the DNA is TGTGCCAGCTCACCCTCTAGTGGCAATCAGCCCCAGCATTTT. Its translation is CASSPSSGNQPQHF.

Ten or more counts support this clonotype. The chain joins TRBV18 to TRBJ2-3; D might be TRBD1 (6 bases). CDR1 KGHSH and CDR2 LQKENI come from the germline V gene. This CDR3 is 17 amino acids long. The V gene lost 1 base and the J gene lost 1 base, with 15 bases spanning the gap. For the CDR3, the DNA is TGTGCCAGCTCACCACTCCCTACAGGGCCCCGCACAGATACGCAGTATTTT. Its translation is CASSPLPTGPRTDTQYF.

This clonotype showed up many times. This rearrangement joins TRBV20-1 to TRBJ2-1, with 8 positions matching TRBD2. The CDR3 spans 14 residues. The ends lost 1 base at V and 6 bases at J; junction bases unmatched: 5. Germline V gene sequence: CDR1 DFQATT, CDR2 SNEGSKA (reference sequence). The CDR3 bases are TGCAGTGCTAGAGTAGCGGGGTGGGTCAATGAGCAGTTCTTC. The encoded protein is CSARVAGWVNEQFF.

In this sample, this clonotype turned up many times. The chain is built from TRBV4-3 and TRBJ2-5; a possible D gene is TRBD2 (6 bases). The CDR3 is 13 residues long. Germline V gives CDR1 LGHNA, CDR2 YSLEER. Trimming removed 8 bases from V and 5 bases from J, with 15 bases in between. For the CDR3, the DNA is TGCGCCAGCGCGAGAGGGAGGTCGGAGACCCAGTACTTC. Encoded protein: CASARGRSETQYF.

This clonotype was observed many times. The chain combines TRBV29-1 with TRBJ2-5; the D gene is possibly TRBD2 (6 bases). V lost 4 bases and J lost 2, with 11 bases in between. Germline V gene lookup returns CDR1 SQVTM and CDR2 ANQGSEA. The CDR3 spans 13 residues. The chain's CDR3 is CSVVERVQETQYF. In DNA, the CDR3 is TGCAGCGTTGTAGAGCGGGTACAAGAGACCCAGTACTTC.

This clonotype was seen many times. This sequence joins TRBV11-2 and TRBJ2-3; TRBD2 agrees at 7 bases. Germline V lookup: CDR1 SGHAT, CDR2 FQNNGV. V lost 5 bases and J lost 7; bases outside the gene matches: 9. The CDR3 is 14 amino acids. CDR3 bases: TGTGCCAGCAGCCCTCAGCGGGGTGGGTATACGCAGTATTTT. Translated: CASSPQRGGYTQYF.

This clonotype was recorded many times. This chain links TRBV7-8 with TRBJ2-1, with 11 bases that match TRBD2. Germline CDR1 is SGHVS and CDR2 is FQNEAQ. There are 16 residues in the CDR3. The V gene end was trimmed by 3 bases and the J gene end by 4 bases; junction bases not matched to a gene: 5. The CDR3 sequence is CASSFSGGGIYNEQFF. CDR3 nucleotides: TGTGCCAGCAGCTTTAGCGGGGGGGGTATTTACAATGAGCAGTTCTTC.

This clonotype was counted at least ten times. The rearrangement uses TRBV6-1 and TRBJ2-4; 7 nucleotides agree with TRBD1. Germline V gives CDR1 MNHNS, CDR2 SASEGT. The CDR3 consists of 14 residues. V lost 6 bases to trimming and J lost 3 bases; unmatched junction nucleotides: 5. The chain's CDR3 is CASSHDRVKNIQYF. In DNA, the CDR3 is TGTGCCAGCAGCCACGACAGGGTCAAAAACATTCAGTACTTC.

This clonotype showed up many times. The gene calls are TRBV20-1 and TRBJ1-5, with D unclear. This CDR3 is built from 14 residues. Trimming left V 8 bases short and J 0 bases short, with 14 bases between. CDR1 and CDR2 (germline): DFQATT, SNEGSKA (reference sequence). This CDR3 is CSPSRELSNQPQHF. The CDR3 bases are TGCAGTCCCTCGAGAGAACTTAGCAATCAGCCCCAGCATTTT.

The chain uses TRBV7-6 and TRBJ2-3; 7 bases fit TRBD1. V dropped 5 bases and J dropped 2; count of bases not matched to a gene: 16. CDR3 length: 18 amino acids. Germline assignment: CDR1 SGHVS and CDR2 FNYEAQ. The CDR3 loop reads CASSPSIDRAHFTDTQYF. DNA for the CDR3: TGTGCCAGCAGCCCATCAATCGACAGGGCCCACTTCACAGATACGCAGTATTTT.

Ten or more counts support this clonotype. This chain uses TRBV5-1 with TRBJ2-2; no firm D call. The V end lost 2 bases, the J end lost 6 bases, and 14 bases lay between the germline ends. CDR1 is SGHRS and CDR2 is YFSETQ in the germline V gene. The CDR3 is 15 amino acids. The chain's CDR3 is CASSLGNNLSGELFF. As DNA, the CDR3 is TGCGCCAGCAGCTTAGGAAACAATCTCTCCGGGGAGCTGTTTTTT.

This clonotype appeared many times. The rearrangement uses TRBV20-1 and TRBJ2-3; D uncertain. Germline CDR1 and CDR2: DFQATT and SNEGSKA (reference sequence). The CDR3 length is 13 residues. The germline V and J ends were trimmed by 3 bases and 5 bases, with 12 bases remaining between them. This CDR3 reads CSASPGLGDTQYF. As DNA, the CDR3 is TGCAGTGCTAGCCCCGGGTTGGGAGATACGCAGTATTTT.

This clonotype appeared many times. The gene calls are TRBV10-3 and TRBJ1-5; 8 nucleotides align to TRBD1. The CDR3 loop spans 16 amino acids. Unmatched junction bases numbered 6, after V lost 2 bases and J lost 3 bases. Germline CDR1 reads ENHRY; CDR2 reads SYGVKD. CDR3 residues: CAISEGLDRVNQPQHF. The CDR3 coding sequence is TGTGCCATCAGTGAGGGCTTGGACAGGGTCAATCAGCCCCAGCATTTT.

There are many counts of this clonotype. The genes are TRBV29-1 and TRBJ2-1, with 7 bases aligning to TRBD1. The CDR3 has 15 residues. Germline loops: CDR1 SQVTM, CDR2 ANQGSEA. Trimming removed 6 bases from V and 0 bases from J; junction bases left unmatched: 8. The CDR3 coding sequence is TGCAGCGTAAAAGACAGGGATAGCTCCTACAATGAGCAGTTCTTC. Amino acid sequence: CSVKDRDSSYNEQFF.

This clonotype was counted many times. The chain combines TRBV24-1 with TRBJ2-1; D call uncertain. This CDR3 comprises 16 residues. V lost 5 bases to trimming and J lost 0 bases, with 13 bases between them. Per germline, CDR1 KGHDR and CDR2 SFDVKD. CDR3 bases: TGTGCCACCAGTGGTCGAACATCCCGCTCCTACAATGAGCAGTTCTTC. Protein product: CATSGRTSRSYNEQFF.

Many counts were recorded for this clonotype. V usage is TRBV11-2 and J usage is TRBJ2-1; no clear D gene. The length of the CDR3 is 17 residues. V was clipped by 1 base and J by 0 bases, with 13 bases between them. Germline lookup yields CDR1 SGHAT and CDR2 FQNNGV. CDR3 residues: CASSLGLGIGSYNEQFF. The CDR3 nucleotides read TGTGCCAGCAGCTTAGGTCTGGGAATCGGCTCCTACAATGAGCAGTTCTTC. Complete variable domain (other parts from reference TRBV11-2 and TRBJ2-1): EAGVAQSPRYKIIEKRQSVAFWCNPISGHATLYWYQQILGQGPKLLIQFQNNGVVDDSQLPKDRFSAERLKGVDSTLKIQPAKLEDSAVYLCASSLGLGIGSYNEQFFGPGTRLTVL.

This clonotype has a count of ten or more. The chain couples TRBV5-1 to TRBJ1-1; 9 nucleotides line up with TRBD1. This CDR3 has 14 amino acids. Germline CDR1 SGHRS, CDR2 YFSETQ. Germline trimming cut 4 bases from V and 5 bases from J; bases unmatched to any gene: 6. The DNA for the CDR3 is TGCGCCAGCAGCACGGGACAGGGTGGGACTGAAGCTTTCTTT. Amino acids: CASSTGQGGTEAFF.

In its sample, this clonotype was seen many times. This chain links TRBV15 with TRBJ1-1, with unresolved D. Germline assignment: CDR1 LNHNV and CDR2 YYDKDF (reference sequence). V lost 3 bases, J lost 2 bases, and 7 bases lay in between. There are 13 residues in the CDR3. The CDR3 protein is CATSRDANTEAFF. The CDR3 DNA reads TGTGCCACCAGCAGGGACGCTAACACTGAAGCTTTCTTT.

This clonotype was recorded at least ten times. This sequence joins TRBV30 and TRBJ2-3; D is unclear. CDR1 and CDR2 from the germline V gene are GTSNPN and SVGIG (reference sequence). V was pared by 2 bases and J by 6 bases, with 9 bases between. The CDR3 covers 12 residues. The chain's CDR3 is CAWSPIPDTQYF. Written as DNA, the CDR3 is TGTGCCTGGAGTCCGATCCCTGATACGCAGTATTTT.